This T cell receptor (beta chain) derives from a study of control samples from healthy donors and cancer patients. Profiled with immunoSEQ multiplex PCR; TCRdb holds only in-frame clones, not every one. This sample carries 100,000 to 150,000 clones, around 87% of them seen once, and the ten largest clones take 2.9%. CDR1 and CDR2 from the germline V gene are LNHDA and SQIVND (reference sequence). Losses at the gene ends were 9 bases for V and 4 bases for J; bases not matched to a gene: 8. There are 13 residues in the CDR3. This clone showed up just a few times. The same CDR3 is also encoded by other DNA sequences in this sample.

The receptor's source is a man between 60 and 75 years old in good health. The chain links TRBV19 to TRBJ1-1, with 7 bases that match TRBD1. Sequencing was carried out using blood. The CDR3 sequence is CASIRTGSTEAFF. CDR3 sequence (DNA): TGTGCCAGCATTAGGACAGGATCCACTGAAGCTTTCTTT.